This TCR beta chain was documented in a study of long-term antiretroviral therapy in people with HIV. Overall study findings and caveats: At every time point, clones expanded before ART dominated the repertoire.

Investigators performed immunoSEQ version v3.0 at survey level. TCRdb keeps only in-frame clones here, not all; method: immunoSEQ multiplex PCR. The table records 25,000 to 35,000 clones, roughly 78% of them present only once. Each specimen consisted of roughly 0.9-10 million cryopreserved PBMC prior to extraction of DNA. The CDR3 contains 14 residues. V shed 6 bases and J 0 bases; nucleotides not matched to a gene: 4. The germline V gene has CDR1 MRHNA and CDR2 SNTAGT. This clone was observed a handful of times. Its antigen is not known. The specimen comprised unsorted PBMCs, sampled 0.3 years after starting antiretroviral therapy. The TCR originated in a man between 35 and 55 years old with HIV. The rearrangement joins TRBV6-4 to TRBJ1-2, with 7 bases identical to TRBD1. In nucleotides, the CDR3 is TGTGCCAGCAGCCCGGACAGGACTAACTATGGCTACACCTTC. Encoded protein: CASSPDRTNYGYTF.